The subject of this entry is one TCR beta chain. The germline gives CDR1 LNHDA, CDR2 SQIVND (reference sequence). The CDR3 totals 14 residues. Trimming cost V 8 bases and J 5 bases, with 18 bases left between them. This entry belongs to a study of blood T cell repertoires in COVID-19. Produced via immunoSEQ multiplex PCR; TCRdb's table is partial and in-frame only. The data contain fewer than 450,000 clones, approximately 88% of them singletons. This chain connects TRBV19 to TRBJ2-5, with D possibly TRBD1 on 5 matching bases. The receptor was derived from a woman in her forties or fifties with COVID-19, enrolled during active disease. Sequencing was done on a sample of peripheral blood. The chain's CDR3 is CASRQVGVSETQYF. Here the CDR3 DNA reads TGTGCCAGTCGGCAGGTAGGGGTTTCGGAGACCCAGTACTTC.